The 26 T cell receptor beta chains presented below share a single source sample, sequenced in a study of blood T cell repertoires in COVID-19. Repertoires were generated with immunoSEQ multiplex PCR, while TCRdb's copy carries only in-frame clones and drops some. The sample includes 150,000 to 200,000 clones, 81% seen only once; the top ten take roughly 11%. Source material: peripheral blood. All receptors come from a woman aged 40 to 55 with COVID-19, enrolled during active disease.

To note about this clone: The same CDR3 also results from other DNA sequences found in this sample. The CDR3 bases are TGCGCCAGCAGTGACACGGGAGACTATGGCTACACCTTC. This encodes CASSDTGDYGYTF. The chain recombines TRBV10-2 with TRBJ1-2, with no clear D. Trimming removed 3 bases at V and 3 bases at J, with 8 bases between. This CDR3 contains 13 residues. From germline, CDR1 is WSHSY and CDR2 SAAADI.

This chain links TRBV7-2 with TRBJ2-1; 8 positions agree with TRBD1. This CDR3 has 14 residues. Germline V CDR1 and CDR2: SGHTA, FQGNSA. J gave up 9 bases and V 7 bases, and 11 bases lay outside the gene matches. In DNA, the CDR3 is TGTGCCAGCATTCCGACAGGGGTAGGAAGTGAGCAGTTCTTC. Translating gives CASIPTGVGSEQFF.

The genes are TRBV10-3 and TRBJ1-2, with TRBD1 as a possible D gene (5 bases). This CDR3 contains 13 residues. Germline CDR1 ENHRY, CDR2 SYGVKD. The V end was cut by 3 bases, the J end by 3 bases, with 8 bases between. The CDR3 DNA sequence: TGTGCCATCAGTGATATAGGGGACTATGGCTACACCTTC. It is translated as CAISDIGDYGYTF.

The V gene is TRBV7-3, the J gene TRBJ2-4; 14 bases align to TRBD2. V lost 5 bases to trimming and J lost 8 bases; unmatched junction nucleotides: 5. CDR3 length equals 15 residues. Germline CDR1 reads SGHTA; CDR2 reads FQGTGA. CDR3 bases: TGTGCCAGCAGCGACGGGACTAGCGGGAGAGACATTCAGTACTTC. It translates to CASSDGTSGRDIQYF.

The genes are TRBV7-2 and TRBJ2-5; the D is unclear. This CDR3 is built from 13 residues. The germline V and J ends were trimmed by 1 base and 5 bases, with 8 bases remaining between them. Germline CDR1 is SGHTA and CDR2 is FQGNSA. The CDR3 region has the DNA TGTGCCAGCAGCTTAGGACCTAGTGAGACCCAGTACTTC. Protein product: CASSLGPSETQYF. The whole variable domain, remainder taken from reference TRBV7-2 and TRBJ2-5, is GAGVSQSPSNKVTEKGKDVELRCDPISGHTALYWYRQSLGQGLEFLIYFQGNSAPDKSGLPSDRFSAERTGGSVSTLTIQRTQQEDSAVYLCASSLGPSETQYFGPGTRLLVL.

This clone was counted between two and nine times. This rearrangement joins TRBV13 to TRBJ2-1; D may be TRBD1 (5 bases). CDR3 length equals 12 residues. Trimming shortened V by 6 bases and J by 4 bases, and 7 bases separated the two germline ends. The germline V gene has CDR1 PRHDT and CDR2 FYEKMQ (reference sequence). CDR3 nucleotides: TGTGCCAGCAGTAGGGGATACAATGAGCAGTTCTTC. Translating gives CASSRGYNEQFF.

The chain combines TRBV6-5 with TRBJ2-1; D gene ambiguous. CDR3 length: 12 residues. The V gene's germline CDR1 is MNHEY and CDR2 SVGAGI. V was clipped by 0 bases and J by 8 bases, with 5 bases between them. The CDR3: CASSYSPYEQFF. The DNA of the CDR3 is TGTGCCAGCAGTTACTCTCCCTATGAGCAGTTCTTC.

V and J are TRBV19 and TRBJ1-5; D uncertain. The V gene's germline CDR1 is LNHDA and CDR2 SQIVND (reference sequence). V lost 3 bases and J lost 1, with 7 bases in between. This CDR3 region has 14 residues. CDR3 protein: CASSIRSSNQPQHF. DNA for the CDR3: TGTGCCAGTAGTATCAGGTCAAGCAATCAGCCCCAGCATTTT.

The chain has TRBV5-6 and TRBJ2-2; a possible D gene is TRBD2 (5 bases). The CDR3 runs to 15 residues. V shed 0 bases and J shed 2 bases, with 8 bases lying between them. The germline V gene encodes CDR1 SGHDT and CDR2 YYEEEE. The DNA for the CDR3 is TGTGCCAGCAGCTTGGACGGGATCAACACCGGGGAGCTGTTTTTT. Its translation: CASSLDGINTGELFF.

The CDR3 reads CASSIGTGLSGANVLTF. For the CDR3, the DNA is TGTGCCAGTAGTATAGGGACAGGGCTCTCTGGGGCCAACGTCCTGACTTTC. This rearrangement joins TRBV19 to TRBJ2-6, with 8 bases identical to TRBD1. The CDR3 loop spans 17 amino acids. Germline V lookup: CDR1 LNHDA, CDR2 SQIVND (reference sequence). J lost 0 bases, V lost 1 base, and 2 bases had no gene match. The variable domain in full, with the rest retrieved from reference TRBV19 and TRBJ2-6, is DGGITQSPKYLFRKEGQNVTLSCEQNLNHDAMYWYRQDPGQGLRLIYYSQIVNDFQKGDIAEGYSVSREKKESFPLTVTSAQKNPTAFYLCASSIGTGLSGANVLTFGAGSRLTVL.

This clone was detected only once. The rearrangement uses TRBV7-8 and TRBJ2-3, with 14 bases that match TRBD2. Trimming removed 5 bases from V and 7 bases from J; junction bases left unmatched: 20. The V gene's germline CDR1 is SGHVS and CDR2 FQNEAQ. The CDR3 sequence is 20 residues long. The CDR3 nucleotides read TGTGCCAGCAGCCCACGACAGGGGGGACTAGCGGGAGTGAGGGGCAATACGCAGTATTTT. This codes for CASSPRQGGLAGVRGNTQYF.

J is TRBJ2-1 and V is TRBV6-5, with 9 bases lining up with TRBD2. Trimming cost V 5 bases and J 9 bases; bases outside gene matches: 11. There are 15 residues in the CDR3. Per the germline V gene, CDR1 is MNHEY and CDR2 is SVGAGI. This CDR3 is CASSRLGLASGEQFF. As DNA, the CDR3 is TGTGCCAGCAGTCGCCTCGGACTAGCGAGCGGTGAGCAGTTCTTC.

In its sample, this clone was seen once. This chain uses TRBV3-1 (or the pseudogene TRBV3-2) with TRBJ2-7; D is possibly TRBD1 (6 bases). CDR1 and CDR2 from the germline V gene are LGHDT and YNNKEL (reference sequence). V lost 3 bases and J lost 0, with 6 bases in between. CDR3 length equals 13 residues. The CDR3 DNA is TGTGCCAGCAGCCAGGGGGCCTCCTACGAGCAGTACTTC. It yields the protein CASSQGASYEQYF.

The V and J genes are TRBV18 and TRBJ2-3; TRBD2 matches 10 bases. This CDR3 is built from 16 residues. Germline V gene data show CDR1 as KGHSH and CDR2 as LQKENI. V lost 3 bases and J lost 0; bases outside the gene matches: 3. The CDR3 DNA is TGTGCCAGCTCACCCGGGACTAGCGCTAGCACAGATACGCAGTATTTT. Translated, it gives CASSPGTSASTDTQYF.

This rearrangement joins TRBV5-1 to TRBJ2-5; 8 nucleotides align to TRBD1. The CDR3 extends over 16 amino acids. V lost 1 base, J lost 2 bases, and 7 bases stayed unmatched. Germline V gene sequence: CDR1 SGHRS, CDR2 YFSETQ. The CDR3 bases are TGCGCCAGCAGCTTGCTCCCAGGACAGGGTCAAGAGACCCAGTACTTC. This codes for CASSLLPGQGQETQYF.

This chain uses TRBV7-9 with TRBJ1-1; D remains unclear. CDR3 size: 14 residues. V was shortened by 4 bases and J by 3 bases, with 12 bases between the two germline ends. CDR1 SEHNR and CDR2 FQNEAQ come from the germline V gene (reference sequence). CDR3 sequence: CASSYSGGHTEAFF. The CDR3 DNA is TGTGCCAGCAGCTATAGTGGAGGCCACACTGAAGCTTTCTTT.

This chain links TRBV5-4 with TRBJ1-2; TRBD1 is a possible D gene (6 bases). Germline V gene lookup returns CDR1 SGHNT and CDR2 YYREEE (reference sequence). The CDR3 consists of 15 residues. Deletions cut 2 bases from V and 4 bases from J, with 15 bases between. For the CDR3, the DNA is TGTGCCAGCAGCTTTTCAGTAGGCAGGGGCTATGGCTACACCTTC. As protein: CASSFSVGRGYGYTF.

V is TRBV18 and J is TRBJ2-1; 8 positions match TRBD1. CDR3 size: 19 residues. Trimming at V came to 3 bases and at J to 5 bases, leaving 18 bases not matched to a gene. Germline CDR1 is KGHSH and CDR2 is LQKENI. CDR3 bases: TGTGCCAGCTCACCGTTCAGGGGGCTGGGGGTATTTTCGGACAATGAGCAGTTCTTC. Protein sequence: CASSPFRGLGVFSDNEQFF.

The chain is built from TRBV5-8 and TRBJ2-1, with TRBD2 identical over 7 bases. The CDR3 extends over 15 amino acids. Trimming removed 0 bases from V and 4 bases from J; junction bases left unmatched: 4. CDR1 and CDR2 (germline): SGHTS, YDEGEE. The CDR3 bases are TGTGCCAGCAGCTTGGGTCTAGCGGATTACAATGAGCAGTTCTTC. This translates into CASSLGLADYNEQFF.

The V gene is TRBV5-1, the J gene TRBJ1-2; D unresolved. This CDR3 spans 14 amino acids. With 1 base removed from V and 4 bases from J, the gap between germline ends came to 11 bases. Looked up from germline, CDR1 is SGHRS and CDR2 is YFSETQ. CDR3 DNA sequence: TGCGCCAGCAGCTTGCCCGGGGTGGTCTATGGCTACACCTTC. Its translation is CASSLPGVVYGYTF.

This chain uses TRBV7-3 with TRBJ2-2; no firm D call. The CDR3 runs to 16 residues. The V gene's germline CDR1 is SGHTA and CDR2 FQGTGA. Trimming cost V 5 bases and J 2 bases, with 15 bases left between them. The CDR3 coding sequence is TGTGCCAGCAGCCGTCTTGTTGGCGGTAACACCGGGGAGCTGTTTTTT. Translating it yields CASSRLVGGNTGELFF.

The chain is built from TRBV4-1 and TRBJ2-1, with 8 bases identical to TRBD2. The CDR3 sequence is 17 residues long. J was trimmed by 7 bases and V by 1 base; bases with no gene match: 12. Germline CDR1 is MGHRA and CDR2 is YSYEKL. In nucleotides, the CDR3 is TGCGCCAGCAGCCAAGGAGAACGGGGGGGCCTTAGAAATGAGCAGTTCTTC. Translation gives CASSQGERGGLRNEQFF.

This chain uses TRBV7-9 with TRBJ2-7; D may be TRBD1 (5 bases). V lost 1 base to trimming and J lost 5 bases, with 12 bases between them. The V gene's germline CDR1 is SEHNR and CDR2 FQNEAQ (reference sequence). The CDR3 sequence is 14 residues long. The DNA of the CDR3 is TGTGCCAGCAGCTTAGGCAGGGTGGTCGACGAGCAGTACTTC. Translation gives CASSLGRVVDEQYF.

In its sample, this clone was seen a few times. J is TRBJ1-5 and V is TRBV5-8; a weak D match, TRBD1 (5 bases). From germline, CDR1 is SGHTS and CDR2 YDEGEE. The CDR3 extends over 14 amino acids. V lost 4 bases and J 3 bases, leaving 11 bases between the germline ends. The CDR3 here is CASSGTGVNQPQHF. DNA for the CDR3: TGTGCCAGCAGCGGGACGGGGGTCAATCAGCCCCAGCATTTT.

This clone appeared a single time. V is TRBV28 and J is TRBJ2-3; D perhaps matches TRBD2 (6 bases). This CDR3 spans 14 amino acids. Per the germline V gene, CDR1 is MDHEN and CDR2 is SYDVKM. Trimming removed 8 bases at V and 2 bases at J, with 14 bases between. The CDR3 loop reads CASCRSGNTDTQYF. CDR3 nucleotides: TGTGCCAGCTGTCGTAGCGGCAACACAGATACGCAGTATTTT.

This clone came up a few times. This chain connects TRBV28 to TRBJ2-7; 9 nucleotides align to TRBD1. This CDR3 has 18 amino acids. V was clipped by 0 bases and J by 5 bases; unmatched bases: 14. Germline assignment: CDR1 MDHEN and CDR2 SYDVKM. CDR3 protein: CASSLWDRGPSGINEQYF. The DNA for the CDR3 is TGTGCCAGCAGTTTATGGGACAGGGGACCCAGTGGGATAAACGAGCAGTACTTC.